This is a list of T cell receptor beta chains from one sample in a study of Graves' ophthalmopathy and Graves' hyperthyroidism. Each CDR3 protein is one row after TCRdb ran MiXCR on the multiplex PCR reads. The data show some 350,000 distinct CDR3 sequences, 17% seen once. Sequencing was performed on peripheral blood. Receptor source: an adult woman with stable Graves' hyperthyroidism. Both conserved end residues are part of each CDR3. Each record gives: V gene, D gene, clone size, J gene, CDR3 protein, CDR3 DNA. A D gene is named only where the DNA matches it firmly. A clone size is listed for some rows: how often the clone was seen (once, few, many), or a class if it is expanded.

V: TRBV20-1
D: NA
size: many
J: TRBJ2-7
CDR3: CSARDSGGHYSYEQYF
DNA: TGCAGTGCTAGAGATTCGGGCGGGCACTACTCCTACGAGCAGTACTTC

V: TRBV5-1
D: NA
size: NA
J: TRBJ2-7
CDR3: CASSLAGRGDSYEQYF
DNA: TGCGCCAGCAGCTTGGCCGGCAGGGGGGACTCCTACGAGCAGTACTTC

V: TRBV10-3
D: NA
size: many
J: TRBJ2-5
CDR3: CAISTPGETEETQYF
DNA: TGTGCCATCAGTACCCCCGGGGAGACGGAAGAGACCCAGTACTTC

V: TRBV29-1
D: NA
size: many
J: TRBJ1-1
CDR3: CSVEMPSINTEAFF
DNA: TGCAGCGTTGAAATGCCGAGTATAAACACTGAAGCTTTCTTT

V: TRBV27
D: NA
size: many
J: TRBJ1-6
CDR3: CASSLRSTGYNSPLHF
DNA: TGTGCCAGCAGTTTACGCTCGACAGGATATAATTCACCCCTCCACTTT

V: TRBV2
D: NA
size: many
J: TRBJ1-1
CDR3: CASRDTEAFF
DNA: TGTGCCAGCAGGGACACTGAAGCTTTCTTT

V: TRBV20-1
D: TRBD1
size: few
J: TRBJ2-5
CDR3: CSAKKGQAQETQYF
DNA: TGCAGTGCTAAAAAAGGACAGGCCCAAGAGACCCAGTACTTC

V: TRBV7-2
D: NA
size: many
J: TRBJ2-5
CDR3: CASSLAGDLEETQYF
DNA: TGTGCCAGCAGCTTAGCGGGAGATTTAGAAGAGACCCAGTACTTC

V: TRBV15
D: TRBD1
size: many
J: TRBJ1-1
CDR3: CATSRGPRQGGRHTEAFF
DNA: TGTGCCACCAGCAGAGGACCACGACAGGGAGGGCGTCACACTGAAGCTTTCTTT

V: TRBV12-5
D: NA
size: many
J: TRBJ2-5
CDR3: CASGFRGSMEETQYF
DNA: TGTGCTAGTGGTTTTAGGGGTAGTATGGAGGAGACCCAGTACTTC

V: TRBV6-1
D: TRBD1
size: NA
J: TRBJ2-7
CDR3: CASSPTAQGVEQYF
DNA: TGTGCCAGCAGTCCCACCGCACAGGGGGTTGAGCAGTACTTC

V: TRBV9
D: NA
size: few
J: TRBJ1-1
CDR3: CASSGTPAGGNTEAFF
DNA: TGTGCCAGCAGCGGCACTCCGGCGGGGGGGAACACTGAAGCTTTCTTT

V: TRBV19
D: TRBD1
size: few
J: TRBJ1-1
CDR3: CATQKPQGATTEAFF
DNA: TGTGCCACCCAAAAACCCCAGGGGGCGACCACTGAAGCTTTCTTT